These T cell receptor beta chains were read from a single sample in a study of blood T cell repertoires in COVID-19. Here immunoSEQ multiplex PCR was the method, and the copy in TCRdb shows in-frame clones only, minus some. The sample consists of some 220,000 clones, roughly 84% of them appearing once. Material: peripheral blood. All receptors come from a woman of 80 years or more with active or convalescent COVID-19. Both conserved end residues are trimmed from each CDR3.

>TRBV2
ASGQTDTQY
>TRBV18
ASSPPGRTEAF
>TRBV5-4
ASSLAGGSYEQY
>TRBV18
ASSPNGDGDTQY
>TRBV3-1/TRBV3-2
ASSQRSVETQY
>TRBV6-2/TRBV6-3
ASRPLLQGYTDEQY
>TRBV3-1/TRBV3-2
ASSHLGSGVHNEQF
>TRBV15
ATSSGALSYEQY
>TRBV4-2
ASSQDRGASGYT
>TRBV6-6
ASSQPGGDEQY
>TRBV9
ASSQSDSNQPQH
>TRBV10-3
AISESGSGSTDTQY
>TRBV20-1
SAIRLGGYT
>TRBV27
ASRLRQGALTLAGGPYEQY
>TRBV7-2
ASSLVGLATGELF
>TRBV11-2
ASSERSSRGGNSPLH
>TRBV5-4
ASSLEVRRGAGSTDTQY
>TRBV19
ASSLQATYGYT
>TRBV7-2
ASSLLLQGTPLH
>TRBV5-1
ASSSRVGSRTDTQY
>TRBV7-8
ASSETSGGYNEQF
>TRBV30
AWSQKLNTEAF
>TRBV7-2
ASSLRLAGPTDTQY
>TRBV6-2/TRBV6-3
ASSYRRDYGTSGRNYEQY
>TRBV30
AWSPNSGEKLF
>TRBV10-3
AIRGTVENTEAF
>TRBV7-2
ASSPLTELDGYT
>TRBV7-9
ASSSDRGLDGYT
>TRBV14
ASSPQRQGAQETQY
>TRBV5-1
ASSLSGSTDTQY
>TRBV5-1
ASSLAVGSLSGTGELF
>TRBV27
ASNRGQGRGGYT
>TRBV7-2
ASSLSNSYYGYT
>TRBV12-3/TRBV12-4
ASSYRGWAF
>TRBV21-1
ASSFLTSDAHNEQF
>TRBV20-1
SASKGRPNYGYT
>TRBV11-2
ASSSKTAGNTIY
>TRBV11-2
ASSLVSGNTEAF
>TRBV29-1
SVWTWGQPQH
>TRBV19
ASSIPLQRPNTGELF
>TRBV18
ASSPETRVGNQPQH
>TRBV12-3/TRBV12-4
ASSLRGYT
>TRBV30
AWSVGGSNEKLF
>TRBV9
ASSRQGYNEQF
>TRBV9
ASSVGQGRTYEQY
>TRBV6-6
ASSYWGVGQPQH
>TRBV5-1
ASSLGRSNSGNTIY
>TRBV5-1
ASNGLRF